The next 22 T cell receptor beta chains were all read from a single sample in a study of a mutant IDH1 vaccine in newly diagnosed glioma. Stated time point: week 35, safety follow-up. Vaccination used 300 ug of mutant IDH1 20-mer peptide per dose, with topical imiquimod. Data came from immunoSEQ multiplex PCR; TCRdb stores just in-frame clones and leaves some out. In the table there are around 32,000 clones, around three quarters of which are singletons. Their specific antigens are unknown. The material sequenced was PBMCs, taken from a glioma patient whose treatment included an IDH1 peptide vaccine. These receptors all stem from a man aged 40-49 years with glioma. Some clones in this sample may be carry-over from other donors' samples.

This clone was counted a single time. This chain connects TRBV2 to TRBJ2-3; the D call may be TRBD1 or TRBD2 (6 bases each). Germline values: CDR1 SNHLY, CDR2 FYNNEI. There are 15 residues in the CDR3. V lost 9 bases to trimming and J lost 2 bases, with 18 bases between them. CDR3 bases: TGTGCCAGGATGGGCGGGCCGGGGGCCACAGATACGCAGTATTTT. Its translation: CARMGGPGATDTQYF.

The chain is built from TRBV30 and TRBJ2-7, with 11 bases that match TRBD1. V lost 5 bases, J lost 5 bases, and 5 bases stayed unmatched. The CDR3 contains 13 residues. In germline, CDR1 is GTSNPN, CDR2 SVGIG (reference sequence). DNA of the CDR3: TGTGCCTGGTCCCTGGGACAGGGGGACGAGCAGTACTTC. Protein sequence: CAWSLGQGDEQYF.

The rearrangement joins TRBV29-1 to TRBJ1-5; D remains ambiguous. From germline, CDR1 is SQVTM and CDR2 ANQGSEA. Trimming shortened V by 4 bases and J by 9 bases, and 13 bases separated the two germline ends. The CDR3 is made up of 12 amino acids. The CDR3 protein is CSVGAAGRPQHF. The DNA of the CDR3 is TGCAGCGTTGGGGCGGCCGGCCGGCCCCAGCATTTT.

The J gene is TRBJ2-3, the V gene TRBV7-2; 11 nucleotides agree with TRBD2. This CDR3 spans 18 amino acids. J gave up 3 bases and V 0 bases, and 8 bases lay outside the gene matches. Germline values: CDR1 SGHTA, CDR2 FQGNSA. The CDR3 DNA sequence: TGTGCCAGCAGCTTAGCTGGGCTAGCGGGGGGACCTACAGATACGCAGTATTTT. Protein product: CASSLAGLAGGPTDTQYF.

CDR3 amino acids: CASKGQNTEAFF. CDR3 coding DNA: TGTGCCAGCAAGGGACAAAACACTGAAGCTTTCTTT. V usage is TRBV11-3 and J usage is TRBJ1-1; a weak D match, TRBD1 (6 bases). The CDR3 is made up of 12 amino acids. Per germline, CDR1 SGHNT and CDR2 YENEEA. V was shortened by 7 bases and J by 2 bases, with 8 bases between the two germline ends.

The chain is built from TRBV18 and TRBJ2-3, with D possibly called TRBD1 or TRBD2 (5 bases each). Germline V gene lookup returns CDR1 KGHSH and CDR2 LQKENI. The CDR3 has 17 amino acids. V dropped 3 bases and J dropped 1 base, with 17 bases sitting between them. CDR3 DNA: TGTGCCAGCTCACCCCCATCCCCTCTGGGGGGCACAGATACGCAGTATTTT. Encoded protein: CASSPPSPLGGTDTQYF. Full variable domain (remainder filled in from reference TRBV18 and TRBJ2-3): NAGVMQNPRHLVRRRGQEARLRCSPMKGHSHVYWYRQLPEEGLKFMVYLQKENIIDESGMPKERFSAEFPKEGPSILRIQQVVRGDSAAYFCASSPPSPLGGTDTQYFGPGTRLTVL.

This clone has just a few counts. V and J are TRBV6-1 and TRBJ1-4, with 8 bases matching TRBD1. V was pared by 4 bases and J by 8 bases, with 9 bases of the junction left unmatched. Germline V CDR1 and CDR2: MNHNS, SASEGT. The CDR3 covers 15 residues. CDR3 in amino acids: CASSVQGALWEKLFF. CDR3 in DNA: TGTGCCAGCAGTGTTCAGGGGGCGCTTTGGGAAAAACTGTTTTTT.

The chain employs TRBV10-2 and TRBJ2-3; D uncertain. Trimming pared 8 bases from V and 1 base from J, leaving 7 bases between. The CDR3 loop spans 12 amino acids. Germline V CDR1 and CDR2: WSHSY, SAAADI. CDR3: CASADGTDTQYF. The CDR3 DNA reads as TGCGCCAGCGCGGACGGCACAGATACGCAGTATTTT.

This clone has a handful of counts. This rearrangement joins TRBV5-6 to TRBJ1-6, with D uncertain. Per germline, CDR1 SGHDT and CDR2 YYEEEE. The CDR3 is 15 residues long. Trimming removed 1 base from V and 7 bases from J, with 12 bases in between. CDR3 DNA: TGTGCCAGCAGCTTGCGGCAGGTGGGGAATTCACCCCTCCACTTT. Amino acids: CASSLRQVGNSPLHF.

This rearrangement joins TRBV30 to TRBJ2-5, with TRBD1 as a possible D gene (5 bases). The V end was cut by 3 bases, the J end by 7 bases, with 9 bases between. Germline V gives CDR1 GTSNPN, CDR2 SVGIG (reference sequence). This CDR3 region has 11 residues. The CDR3 coding sequence is TGTGCCTGGAGAGGGGTGGCGACCCAGTACTTC. Translation gives CAWRGVATQYF.

This clone was observed once. The gene calls are TRBV5-1 and TRBJ2-7; 8 nucleotides agree with TRBD2. The V segment lost 1 base and the J segment 0 bases; nucleotides outside the gene matches: 9. This CDR3 spans 17 amino acids. CDR1 and CDR2 (germline): SGHRS, YFSETQ. The CDR3 reads CASSLSGGASSSYEQYF. CDR3 nucleotides: TGCGCCAGCAGCTTGTCCGGGGGGGCCTCGAGCTCCTACGAGCAGTACTTC.

This chain uses TRBV2 with TRBJ1-6; TRBD1 aligns across 8 bases. The CDR3 extends over 18 amino acids. The V gene end was trimmed by 3 bases and the J gene end by 6 bases; junction bases not matched to a gene: 13. Germline assignment: CDR1 SNHLY and CDR2 FYNNEI. Here the CDR3 reads CASSDVFGQGVFNSPLHF. The DNA of the CDR3 is TGTGCCAGCAGTGACGTCTTCGGACAGGGTGTCTTTAATTCACCCCTCCACTTT.

The chain has TRBV15 and TRBJ2-5; 9 bases agree with TRBD2. CDR1 and CDR2 (germline): LNHNV, YYDKDF (reference sequence). The CDR3 runs to 15 residues. Trimming cost V 5 bases and J 3 bases; bases outside gene matches: 7. The CDR3 reads CATSPGASGEETQYF. In DNA form, the CDR3 reads TGTGCCACCAGCCCCGGTGCTAGCGGGGAAGAGACCCAGTACTTC.

The chain recombines TRBV19 with TRBJ1-3; D not certain. Per germline, CDR1 LNHDA and CDR2 SQIVND (reference sequence). Trimming shortened V by 4 bases and J by 3 bases, and 7 bases separated the two germline ends. The CDR3 length is 13 residues. The CDR3 protein is CASSTAFGNTIYF. Written as DNA, the CDR3 is TGTGCCAGTAGTACCGCTTTTGGAAACACCATATATTTT.

V is TRBV5-1 and J is TRBJ2-7, with a weak D call TRBD1 (5 bases). Trimming took 1 base from V and 2 from J, leaving 10 bases between them. Per the germline V gene, CDR1 is SGHRS and CDR2 is YFSETQ. This CDR3 is 14 amino acids long. As DNA, the CDR3 is TGCGCCAGCAGCTTGACAGGCAGCGCCTACGAGCAGTACTTC. Encoded protein: CASSLTGSAYEQYF.

Here the CDR3 reads CASSQVRGVANYGYTF. The CDR3 bases are TGCGCCAGCAGCCAAGTTCGGGGGGTAGCTAACTATGGCTACACCTTC. The chain carries TRBV4-3 and TRBJ1-2, with TRBD1 as a possible D gene (5 bases). The germline gives CDR1 LGHNA, CDR2 YSLEER. The V gene lost 1 base and the J gene lost 0 bases, with 12 bases spanning the gap. The CDR3 runs to 16 residues.

The chain employs TRBV25-1 and TRBJ1-2; the D gene is possibly TRBD1 (6 bases). The CDR3 runs to 18 residues. V was shortened by 1 base and J by 5 bases, with 23 bases between the two germline ends. The germline V gene has CDR1 MGHDK and CDR2 SYGVNS. The CDR3 sequence: CASSESGRKGGGVYGYTF. CDR3 bases: TGTGCCAGCAGTGAATCGGGCAGGAAGGGGGGTGGGGTTTATGGCTACACCTTC.

Concerning this clone: One end of the junction does not line up with germline, which may come from a read error. The J gene is TRBJ1-4, the V gene TRBV6-6, with 10 positions matching TRBD1. The CDR3 length is 15 residues. Germline CDR1 and CDR2: MNHNY and SVGAGI (reference sequence). For the CDR3, the DNA is TGTGCCAGCAATTACGAGGGGACAGGGGTAGGGAAACTGTTTTTT. Translation: CASNYEGTGVGKLFF.

This chain uses TRBV29-1 with TRBJ2-5; 12 positions agree with TRBD2. The CDR3 sequence is 13 residues long. V lost 4 bases, J lost 7 bases, and 4 bases stayed unmatched. CDR1 and CDR2 (germline): SQVTM, ANQGSEA. The CDR3 here is CSVVSSGGATQYF. CDR3 sequence (DNA): TGCAGCGTTGTGTCTAGCGGGGGGGCGACCCAGTACTTC.

The chain couples TRBV5-1 to TRBJ1-2; no firm D call. The germline V and J ends were trimmed by 0 bases and 10 bases, with 10 bases remaining between them. CDR3 size: 12 residues. Per the germline V gene, CDR1 is SGHRS and CDR2 is YFSETQ. The CDR3 DNA follows: TGCGCCAGCAGCTTGGATGGTCAAGACTACACCTTC. Its protein product is CASSLDGQDYTF.

About this clone: At one end the junction does not follow the germline gene, possibly because of a read error. The V call is TRBV19, the J call TRBJ2-3; 10 bases match TRBD2. Germline values: CDR1 LNHDA, CDR2 SQIVND (reference sequence). This CDR3 contains 15 residues. CDR3 amino acids: CASSDVAGGTNTQYF. The CDR3 coding sequence is TGTGCCAGTAGCGATGTAGCGGGGGGCACAAATACGCAGTATTTT.

The CDR3 loop reads CASRTGGGGYTF. CDR3 sequence (DNA): TGTGCCAGTAGGACAGGGGGCGGTGGCTACACCTTC. V gene TRBV19 combines with J gene TRBJ1-2, with 10 bases fitting TRBD1. The V and J ends lost 6 bases and 7 bases, in that order; junction bases with no gene match: 2. CDR1 is LNHDA, CDR2 SQIVND, per germline (reference sequence). The CDR3 totals 12 residues.